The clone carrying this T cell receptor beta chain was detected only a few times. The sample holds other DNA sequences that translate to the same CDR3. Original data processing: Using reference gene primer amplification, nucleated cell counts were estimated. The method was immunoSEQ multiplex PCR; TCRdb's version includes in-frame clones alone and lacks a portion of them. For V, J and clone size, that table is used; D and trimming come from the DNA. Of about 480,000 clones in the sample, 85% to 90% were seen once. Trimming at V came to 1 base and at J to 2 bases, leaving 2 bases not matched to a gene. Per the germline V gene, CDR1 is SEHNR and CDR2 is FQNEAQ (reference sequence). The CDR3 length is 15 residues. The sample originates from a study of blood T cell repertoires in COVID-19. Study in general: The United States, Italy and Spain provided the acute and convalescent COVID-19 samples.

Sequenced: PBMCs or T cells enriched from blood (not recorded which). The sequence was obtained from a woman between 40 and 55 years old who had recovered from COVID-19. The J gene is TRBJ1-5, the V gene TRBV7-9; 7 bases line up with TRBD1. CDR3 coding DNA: TGTGCCAGCAGCTTAGACAGGGGAGGCAATCAGCCCCAGCATTTT. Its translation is CASSLDRGGNQPQHF. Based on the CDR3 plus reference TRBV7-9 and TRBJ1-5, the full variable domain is DTGVSQNPRHKITKRGQNVTFRCDPISEHNRLYWYRQTLGQGPEFLTYFQNEAQLEKSRLLSDRFSAERPKGSFSTLEIQRTEQGDSAMYLCASSLDRGGNQPQHFGDGTRLSIL.